This T cell receptor (beta chain) was captured in a study of identical twins. Germline V gene data show CDR1 as SEHNR and CDR2 as FQNEAQ (reference sequence). This CDR3 region has 12 residues. Trimming removed 1 base at V and 9 bases at J, with 7 bases between. This clonotype was observed a single time. Unique molecular identifiers were present on the cDNA, and a universal primer site came from template switching. TCRdb independently ran MiXCR on the 5' RACE reads; one entry per CDR3 protein. Of hundreds of thousands of distinct CDR3 sequences in the sample, 21% are singletons; the top ten hold 4% to 5.5%. These data also featured in a second study, about T cells expressing NK-cell markers. Per that paper: The eight sequenced donors comprised seven who were HCMV-seropositive and one who was seronegative.

This TCR was sampled from a woman aged 18-30 years in good health. Sequences were obtained from PBMCs. The chain recombines TRBV7-9 with TRBJ1-5; D remains ambiguous. The CDR3 spells CASSLELGPQHF. CDR3 DNA: TGTGCCAGCAGCTTAGAGTTGGGGCCCCAGCATTTT.